This T cell receptor beta chain originates from a study of T cell responses to AZD1222 COVID-19 vaccine (dated by TCRdb to about 2021). About the investigation overall: TCR sequencing was performed for 230 to 250 trial participants, of whom about 200 were given two doses of AZD1222 and some 26 were given two doses of MenACWY control vaccine. Enrollment into the trials was organized by age into subgroups of 18-55, 56-69 and 70-plus years, and those subgroups contained approximately 150, 30 and 60 TCR-sequenced participants, respectively. The full study reports these points: Reportedly, close to half of the unique spike-specific TCRs recognized epitopes lying outside the regions that are mutated in the B.1.351 and B.1.1.7 variants. After two AZD1222 doses, both the breadth and the depth of spike-specific TCRs were significantly higher than at day 0 and than in MenACWY recipients. Because no samples from the day 14 peak response were available, repertoires could be characterized only after the peak T cell response. The whole spike protein was spanned by vaccine-associated CD4 TCRs, and dominant responses were seen in regions 160-218 and 743-854. Most participants were white British and females outnumbered males, and the authors suggested that clonal diversity may have been underestimated. In the small 56-69-year group, the increase in depth fell short of significance, most likely because of low power. Conclusions about previously exposed vaccinees are limited because only 6 or 7 AZD1222 recipients were SARS-CoV-2 seropositive at baseline.

Comment on this clone: Its antigen is unknown. The record has no base qualities; no much larger clone is one base away.

In light of the paper, this sample's time point label describes: about 28 days (+/-7) after the second vaccine dose. AZD1222 recipients with second doses at about 4 weeks or about 12 weeks were pooled, because spike-specific TCR depth and breadth did not differ between schedules. Vaccinee samples came from UK trials COV001 and COV002, including a single-blind randomized controlled phase 2/3 trial of AZD1222 (ChAdOx1 nCoV-19) in healthy adults. For TCRbeta chain sequencing, PBMC samples from trial participants were taken at day 0 and at day 28 after the second dose. The CDR3 regions of human TCRbeta chains were subjected to immunosequencing. Per the source publication's procedure: TCRs in the repertoires were compared against a reference library of SARS-CoV-2-specific TCRs that had been generated with the MIRA antigen-specificity platform. Breadth was defined as the fraction of unique TCRs that were SARS-CoV-2-associated. Depth was defined as the fraction of total T cells that were SARS-CoV-2-associated. Using the MIRA data, each spike-specific TCR was assigned both to the spike region to which the TCR was reactive and to a CD4 or CD8 class. Log10-transformed breadth and depth values were compared by one-way ANOVA with Sidak's multiple comparisons tests. TCRdb took this table from immuneACCESS and kept in-frame rearrangements with V and J called. Such tables lack part of the clones; where checked against another copy, unresolved V genes explain under half of the gap, and the rest is unexplained. V and J calls and clone size follow that table, whereas D and trimming were derived from the DNA. This sample lists 150,000 to 200,000 clones; 88% were detected once. Roughly 11% of the sample goes to the ten largest clones.

From the germline V gene (reference sequence), CDR1 is SGHNT and CDR2 is YYREEE. The junction shows trimming of 3 bases on V and 0 bases on J, and the gene matches do not reach 5 bases of it. From the cysteine up to the phenylalanine, the CDR3 has a length of 15 residues. Only CDR3 DNA remains: 45 bases, in frame from the first base. The V gene is TRBV5-4 and the J gene is TRBJ1-2; the junction holds 7 bases that match TRBD1. The material sequenced was peripheral blood, taken 28 days after the second AZD1222 dose. The source is an adult who received the AZD1222 COVID-19 vaccine. The CDR3 here reads CASSSRTGSNYGYTF. The DNA is as follows: TGTGCCAGCAGCTCGCGGACAGGATCTAACTATGGCTACACCTTC.